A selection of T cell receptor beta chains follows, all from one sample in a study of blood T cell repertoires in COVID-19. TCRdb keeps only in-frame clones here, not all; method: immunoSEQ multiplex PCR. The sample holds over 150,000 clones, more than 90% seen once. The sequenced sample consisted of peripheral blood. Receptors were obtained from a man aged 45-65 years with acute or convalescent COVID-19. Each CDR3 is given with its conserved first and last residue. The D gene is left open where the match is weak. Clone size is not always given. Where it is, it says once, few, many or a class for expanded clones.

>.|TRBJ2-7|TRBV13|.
TGTGCCAGCAGCTTACGTTACGAGCAGTACTTC
CASSLRYEQYF
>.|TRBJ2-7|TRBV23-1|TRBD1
TGCGCCATAAGGACAGGGGCGGCCGAGCAGTACTTC
CAIRTGAAEQYF
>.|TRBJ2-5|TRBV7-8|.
TGTGCCAGCAGCTCTGAGAGTAGCGAAGAGACCCAGTACTTC
CASSSESSEETQYF
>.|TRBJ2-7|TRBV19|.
TGTGCCAGTAGTATTCCAGGCCTTACCTACGAGCAGTACTTC
CASSIPGLTYEQYF
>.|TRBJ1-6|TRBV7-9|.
TGTGCCAGCAGCTCCCGACAGGCCCGAAATTCACCCCTCCACTTT
CASSSRQARNSPLHF
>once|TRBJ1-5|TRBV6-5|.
TGTGCCAGCTCGGACGGTTGGGGGGTTAATCAGCCCCAGCATTTT
CASSDGWGVNQPQHF
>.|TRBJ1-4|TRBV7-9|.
TGTGCCAGCAGCTTAGGGGCGGGGAAACGAAAACTGTTTTTT
CASSLGAGKRKLFF
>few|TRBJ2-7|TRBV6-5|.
TGTGCCAGCAGTTACCAAAGACAGGACCACGAGCAGTACTTC
CASSYQRQDHEQYF
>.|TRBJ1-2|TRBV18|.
TGTGCCAGCTCACCAGACCAGGGCTATGGCTACACCTTC
CASSPDQGYGYTF
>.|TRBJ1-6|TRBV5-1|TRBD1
TGCGCCAGCAGCCTTAGACAGGGGAGGGATTCACCCCTCCACTTT
CASSLRQGRDSPLHF
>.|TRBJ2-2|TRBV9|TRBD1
TGTGCCAGCAGCCGAGCCGCGGACAGGAGGAACACCGGGGAGCTGTTTTTT
CASSRAADRRNTGELFF
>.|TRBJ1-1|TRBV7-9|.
TGTGCCAGCAGCCGATTGGGGGGGTCTGGCACTGAAGCTTTCTTT
CASSRLGGSGTEAFF
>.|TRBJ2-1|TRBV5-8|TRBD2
TGTGCCAGCAGTCCTAGCGGGAGTGTCTACAATGAGCAGTTCTTC
CASSPSGSVYNEQFF
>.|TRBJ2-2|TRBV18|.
TGTGCCAGCTCACCGCAGGGGCGAGGGACCGGGGAGCTGTTTTTT
CASSPQGRGTGELFF
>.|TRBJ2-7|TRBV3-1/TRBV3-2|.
TGTGCCAGCAGCCAGGGCGGGACAGAAAGCTACGAGCAGTACTTC
CASSQGGTESYEQYF
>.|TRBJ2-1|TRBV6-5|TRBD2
TGTGCCAGCAGTCACGGGACTAGCGGAAAAAATGAGCAGTTCTTC
CASSHGTSGKNEQFF
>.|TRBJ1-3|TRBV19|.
TGTGCCAGTAGTATGCGTACAGTAGGTGGAAACACCATATATTTT
CASSMRTVGGNTIYF
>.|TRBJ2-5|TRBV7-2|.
TGTGCCAGCAGCTTAGGAGGCTTAGGTTTCGGAGAGACCCAGTACTTC
CASSLGGLGFGETQYF
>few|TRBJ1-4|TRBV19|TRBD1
TGTGCCAGTAGTGCGGACAGGGGAACTAATGAAAAACTGTTTTTT
CASSADRGTNEKLFF
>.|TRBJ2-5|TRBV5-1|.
TGCGCCAGCAGACTACTAGTTAAAGAGACCCAGTACTTC
CASRLLVKETQYF
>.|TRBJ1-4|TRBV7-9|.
TGTGCCAGCAGCAAGCGGGAAAAACTGTTTTTT
CASSKREKLFF
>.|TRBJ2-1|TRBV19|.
TGTGCCAGTAGTATACACCCCGGGGGAGATGAGCAGTTCTTC
CASSIHPGGDEQFF
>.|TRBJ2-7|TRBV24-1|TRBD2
TGTGCCACCAGTGGTCAGGGAGGGGACGAGCAGTACTTC
CATSGQGGDEQYF
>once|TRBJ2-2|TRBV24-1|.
TGTGCCACCAGTGATTTGGTTGGGGCAGGCACCGGGGAGCTGTTTTTT
CATSDLVGAGTGELFF
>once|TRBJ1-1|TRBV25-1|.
TGTGCCAGCAGTGAATACTCGGGAGGGACTGAAGCTTTCTTT
CASSEYSGGTEAFF
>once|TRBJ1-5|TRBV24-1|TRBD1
TGTGCCACCATTCCCGGGACAGCCTTCAATCAGCCCCAGCATTTT
CATIPGTAFNQPQHF
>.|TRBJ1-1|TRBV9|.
TGTGCCAGCAGCGTCCAGGGTAACGGTGAAGCTTTCTTT
CASSVQGNGEAFF
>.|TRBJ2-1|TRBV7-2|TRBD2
TGTGCCAGCAGCTCCTCAGCGGGGACTTACAATGAGCAGTTCTTC
CASSSSAGTYNEQFF
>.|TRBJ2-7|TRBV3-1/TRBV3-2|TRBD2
TGTGCCAGCAGCCCCGGGGTAGCGGGACACGAGCAGTACTTC
CASSPGVAGHEQYF
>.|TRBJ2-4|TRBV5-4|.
TGTGCCAGCAGCCCCCGAGAAGCCAAAAACATTCAGTACTTC
CASSPREAKNIQYF
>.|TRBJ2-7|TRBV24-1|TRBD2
TGTGCCACCAGTGACGGGGGACTAGCGGCCAGCTCCTACGAGCAGTACTTC
CATSDGGLAASSYEQYF
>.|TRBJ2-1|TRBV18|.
TGTGCCAGCTCGAAGGGGCGAAGCTCCTACAATGAGCAGTTCTTC
CASSKGRSSYNEQFF
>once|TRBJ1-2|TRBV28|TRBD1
TGTGCCAGCACCTTACATGGGGCAGGGGGCGGTGGCTACACCTTC
CASTLHGAGGGGYTF
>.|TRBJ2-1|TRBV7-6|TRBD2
TGTGCCAGCAGCTTAGAGGCGATCTCCGGACTAGCGGGAGGGCATGAGCAGTTCTTC
CASSLEAISGLAGGHEQFF
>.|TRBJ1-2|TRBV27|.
TGTGCCAGCACTGATGGGGCCATCTATGGCTACACCTTC
CASTDGAIYGYTF
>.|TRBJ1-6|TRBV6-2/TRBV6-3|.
TGTGCCAGCAGTCGACAGGAGGACTCACCCCTCCACTTT
CASSRQEDSPLHF
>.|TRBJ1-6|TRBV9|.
TGTGCCAGCAGCGTAGGGGACACCATGAGTTCACCCCTCCACTTT
CASSVGDTMSSPLHF
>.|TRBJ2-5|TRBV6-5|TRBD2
TGTGCCAGCAGTACCCCGGGGGGGGAGACCCAGTACTTC
CASSTPGGETQYF
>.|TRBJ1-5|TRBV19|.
TGTGCCAGTAGTTCCGGGAATTTGCAGCCCCAGCATTTT
CASSSGNLQPQHF
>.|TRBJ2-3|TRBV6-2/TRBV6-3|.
TGTGCCAGCAGCCTGGGACTCTCCACAGATACGCAGTATTTT
CASSLGLSTDTQYF
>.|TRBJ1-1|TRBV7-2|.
TGTGCCAGCAGCCGTAACAACCTTCAATCGAACACTGAAGCTTTCTTT
CASSRNNLQSNTEAFF
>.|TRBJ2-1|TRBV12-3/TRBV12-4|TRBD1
TGTGCCAGCAGTGGACAGGGGGACAATGAGCAGTTCTTC
CASSGQGDNEQFF
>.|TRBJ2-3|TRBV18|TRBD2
TGTGCCAGCTCACCGACTAGCGGGAGCACAGATACGCAGTATTTT
CASSPTSGSTDTQYF
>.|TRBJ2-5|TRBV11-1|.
TGTGCCAGCAGCTTGTTGGTTCGGGAGACCCAGTACTTC
CASSLLVRETQYF
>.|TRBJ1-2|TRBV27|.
TGTGCCAGCAGCCCCGGGATACCCTATGGCTACACCTTC
CASSPGIPYGYTF
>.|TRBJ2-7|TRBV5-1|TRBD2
TGCGCCAGCAGCTTATTAGCGGGAGCTACTTACGAGCAGTACTTC
CASSLLAGATYEQYF
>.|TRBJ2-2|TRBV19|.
TGTGCCAGTAGTACCGAGTACCGTAAGCTGTTTTTT
CASSTEYRKLFF
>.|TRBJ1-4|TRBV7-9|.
TGTGCCAGCAGCTTCGCGGGGGTCTCTGAAAAACTGTTTTTT
CASSFAGVSEKLFF